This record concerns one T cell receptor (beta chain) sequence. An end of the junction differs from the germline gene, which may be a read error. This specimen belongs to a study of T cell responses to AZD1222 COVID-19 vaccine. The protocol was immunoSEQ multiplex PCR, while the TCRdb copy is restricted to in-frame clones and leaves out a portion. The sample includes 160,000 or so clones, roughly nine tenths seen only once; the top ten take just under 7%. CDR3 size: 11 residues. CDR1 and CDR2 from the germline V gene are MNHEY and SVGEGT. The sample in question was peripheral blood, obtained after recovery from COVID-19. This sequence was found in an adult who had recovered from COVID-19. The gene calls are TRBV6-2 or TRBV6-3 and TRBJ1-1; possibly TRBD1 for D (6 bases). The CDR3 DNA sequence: TGTGCCAGCAGTCAAGGGGGGACGGGCGTATTT. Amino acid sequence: CASSQGGTGVF.